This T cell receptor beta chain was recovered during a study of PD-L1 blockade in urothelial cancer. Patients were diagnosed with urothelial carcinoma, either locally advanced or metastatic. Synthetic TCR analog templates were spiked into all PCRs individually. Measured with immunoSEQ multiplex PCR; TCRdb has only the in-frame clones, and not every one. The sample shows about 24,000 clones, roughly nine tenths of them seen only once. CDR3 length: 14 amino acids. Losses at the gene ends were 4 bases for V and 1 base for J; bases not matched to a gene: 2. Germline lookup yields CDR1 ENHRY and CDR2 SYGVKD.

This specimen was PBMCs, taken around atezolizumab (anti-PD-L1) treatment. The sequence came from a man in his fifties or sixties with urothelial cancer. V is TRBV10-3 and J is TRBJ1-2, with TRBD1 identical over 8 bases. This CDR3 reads CAISAGQGNYGYTF. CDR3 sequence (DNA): TGTGCCATCAGTGCCGGACAGGGTAACTATGGCTACACCTTC.